What follows are 28 T cell receptor beta chains derived from one specimen sequenced in a study of blood T cell repertoires in COVID-19. Method: immunoSEQ multiplex PCR; TCRdb's copy keeps in-frame clones and lacks some. The data hold approximately 170,000 clones, with around nine tenths observed a single time. Input material: PBMCs or T cells enriched from blood (not recorded which). The receptors were sampled from a woman aged 18-30 years who had recovered from COVID-19.

V and J are TRBV6-4 and TRBJ2-5; possible D gene TRBD1, 5 bases. Germline-derived CDR1 and CDR2 are MRHNA and SNTAGT. The CDR3 sequence is 12 residues long. Trimming left V 2 bases short and J 5 bases short, with 6 bases between. CDR3 loop: CASSDRGETQYF. The CDR3, as DNA: TGTGCCAGCAGTGACAGGGGTGAGACCCAGTACTTC.

J is TRBJ1-4 and V is TRBV4-2; 7 bases fit TRBD1. The CDR3 consists of 19 residues. Germline loops: CDR1 LGHNA, CDR2 YNFKEQ. Trimming cost V 3 bases and J 0 bases; bases outside gene matches: 13. The DNA of the CDR3 is TGTGCCAGCAGCCATCCTCCCGGGACAGCGATTGCAACTAATGAAAAACTGTTTTTT. The encoded protein is CASSHPPGTAIATNEKLFF.

The V gene is TRBV30, the J gene TRBJ2-7, with TRBD1 matching over 10 bases. CDR3 length: 14 amino acids. Per germline, CDR1 GTSNPN and CDR2 SVGIG (reference sequence). Losses at the gene ends were 0 bases for V and 3 bases for J; bases not matched to a gene: 2. Here the CDR3 DNA reads TGTGCCTGGAGTGTGGGGGACAGGGGCTACGAGCAGTACTTC. Protein sequence: CAWSVGDRGYEQYF. Supplemented by reference TRBV30 and TRBJ2-7, the full variable domain reads SQTIHQWPATLVQPVGSPLSLECTVEGTSNPNLYWYRQAAGRGLQLLFYSVGIGQISSEVPQNLSASRPQDRQFILSSKKLLLSDSGFYLCAWSVGDRGYEQYFGPGTRLTVT.

The chain employs TRBV10-3 and TRBJ1-3; 7 nucleotides agree with TRBD1. CDR1 and CDR2 (germline): ENHRY, SYGVKD. The CDR3 runs 16 residues. V gave up 5 bases and J gave up 4 bases; unmatched junction bases: 11. CDR3 amino acids: CAISRRGQLGGNTIYF. As DNA, the CDR3 is TGTGCCATCAGTAGGAGGGGACAGTTGGGAGGAAACACCATATATTTT.

V and J are TRBV5-1 and TRBJ1-4; a weak D match, TRBD1 (6 bases). CDR3 length equals 14 residues. CDR1 is SGHRS and CDR2 is YFSETQ in the germline V gene. V lost 2 bases and J 6 bases, leaving 11 bases between the germline ends. CDR3 sequence (DNA): TGCGCCAGCAGCTTCGGGGGGCAGGATGAAAAACTGTTTTTT. This gives the protein CASSFGGQDEKLFF.

The V call is TRBV30, the J call TRBJ1-1; D gene uncertain. The CDR3 length is 16 residues. Germline V gene lookup returns CDR1 GTSNPN and CDR2 SVGIG (reference sequence). V was cut by 0 bases and J by 5 bases, with 19 bases left in between. CDR3: CAWSVLVRPGGTEAFF. The CDR3 DNA reads TGTGCCTGGAGTGTACTGGTACGGCCGGGTGGGACTGAAGCTTTCTTT.

The chain combines TRBV6-2 or TRBV6-3 with TRBJ2-7; the match to TRBD1 covers 8 bases. There are 15 residues in the CDR3. The ends lost 2 bases at V and 5 bases at J; junction bases unmatched: 8. Germline values: CDR1 MNHEY, CDR2 SVGEGT. CDR3 in amino acids: CASSYPRQGMDEQYF. DNA of the CDR3: TGTGCCAGCAGTTACCCTCGACAGGGGATGGACGAGCAGTACTTC.

The chain has TRBV10-2 and TRBJ2-7; 11 bases are shared with TRBD2. This CDR3 is 15 amino acids long. V lost 4 bases, J lost 6 bases, and 8 bases stayed unmatched. The germline V gene encodes CDR1 WSHSY and CDR2 SAAADI. The CDR3 sequence: CASSGLAGRGGEQYF. In nucleotides, the CDR3 is TGCGCCAGCAGTGGACTAGCGGGGCGCGGCGGCGAGCAGTACTTC.

V and J are TRBV7-8 and TRBJ1-6, with D unclear. Germline V gene data show CDR1 as SGHVS and CDR2 as FQNEAQ. The length of the CDR3 is 16 residues. V lost 5 bases and J 7 bases, leaving 18 bases between the germline ends. The CDR3: CASSPIGDKRNSPLHF. CDR3 in DNA: TGTGCCAGCAGCCCCATTGGTGACAAACGGAATTCACCCCTCCACTTT.

The chain is built from TRBV18 and TRBJ2-7; 8 nucleotides match TRBD1. This CDR3 comprises 14 residues. Germline-derived CDR1 and CDR2 are KGHSH and LQKENI. V trimming: 4 bases; J trimming: 2 bases; junction bases outside the gene matches: 4. This CDR3 is CASSQGQATYEQYF. The CDR3 DNA is TGTGCCAGCTCACAGGGACAGGCCACCTACGAGCAGTACTTC. Drawing the rest from reference TRBV18 and TRBJ2-7, the complete variable domain is NAGVMQNPRHLVRRRGQEARLRCSPMKGHSHVYWYRQLPEEGLKFMVYLQKENIIDESGMPKERFSAEFPKEGPSILRIQQVVRGDSAAYFCASSQGQATYEQYFGPGTRLTVT.

The chain employs TRBV18 and TRBJ1-5; the match to TRBD1 covers 8 bases. Germline lookup yields CDR1 KGHSH and CDR2 LQKENI. The CDR3 length is 14 residues. Germline trimming cut 6 bases from V and 8 bases from J; bases unmatched to any gene: 9. CDR3 sequence: CASSRDRSGEPQHF. CDR3 sequence (DNA): TGTGCCAGCTCGAGGGACAGGTCCGGGGAGCCCCAGCATTTT.

The chain links TRBV9 to TRBJ2-7, with 11 bases fitting TRBD1. Germline CDR1 and CDR2: SGDLS and YYNGEE. V shed 0 bases, J shed 2 bases, and the junction held 1 base outside the gene matches. CDR3 length: 15 amino acids. CDR3 amino acids: CASSVEGQGAYEQYF. The CDR3 DNA reads as TGTGCCAGCAGCGTAGAGGGACAGGGGGCCTACGAGCAGTACTTC.

V gene TRBV30 combines with J gene TRBJ2-1; no clear D gene. The CDR3 covers 13 residues. The V gene lost 3 bases and the J gene lost 1 base, with 7 bases spanning the gap. Germline V gene data show CDR1 as GTSNPN and CDR2 as SVGIG (reference sequence). This chain's CDR3 is CAWSYGSYNEQFF. CDR3 sequence (DNA): TGTGCCTGGAGCTACGGTTCCTACAATGAGCAGTTCTTC.

The genes are TRBV5-4 and TRBJ2-3; D not resolved. The germline V gene has CDR1 SGHNT and CDR2 YYREEE (reference sequence). The V and J ends lost 0 bases and 2 bases respectively, with 7 bases between them. This CDR3 is 14 amino acids long. Written as DNA, the CDR3 is TGTGCCAGCAGCTTGGCGGGTCCCACAGATACGCAGTATTTT. Translated: CASSLAGPTDTQYF.

This rearrangement joins TRBV4-1 to TRBJ2-2; weak D call: TRBD2 (5 bases). Per the germline V gene, CDR1 is MGHRA and CDR2 is YSYEKL. This CDR3 spans 19 amino acids. V lost 0 bases and J lost 4, with 21 bases in between. The CDR3 coding sequence is TGCGCCAGCAGCCAAGATTTGCGGGTGGGCGGCCGGAGCACCGGGGAGCTGTTTTTT. Its protein is CASSQDLRVGGRSTGELFF.

The chain uses TRBV27 and TRBJ2-2, with TRBD2 matching 10 bases. In germline, CDR1 is MNHEY, CDR2 SMNVEV (reference sequence). This CDR3 comprises 16 residues. Germline trimming cut 6 bases from V and 4 bases from J; bases unmatched to any gene: 8. The DNA of the CDR3 is TGTGCCAGCAGACGACTAGCGGGCAGGATCACCGGGGAGCTGTTTTTT. It yields the protein CASRRLAGRITGELFF.

The J gene is TRBJ1-1, the V gene TRBV6-1, with TRBD1 as a possible D gene (6 bases). Germline CDR1 and CDR2: MNHNS and SASEGT. CDR3 size: 17 residues. V was clipped by 0 bases and J by 2 bases, with 16 bases between them. The CDR3 nucleotides read TGTGCCAGCAGTGAAGCGCAGGGGTGGGGGTTCAACACTGAAGCTTTCTTT. Protein sequence: CASSEAQGWGFNTEAFF.

This chain links TRBV7-9 with TRBJ2-5; the match to TRBD2 covers 7 bases. J lost 5 bases, V lost 6 bases, and 12 bases had no gene match. This CDR3 is built from 15 residues. CDR1 is SEHNR and CDR2 is FQNEAQ in the germline V gene (reference sequence). The CDR3 sequence is CASSLVGRAGETQYF. CDR3 DNA: TGTGCCAGCAGTCTAGTAGGGAGGGCCGGGGAGACCCAGTACTTC. Together with reference TRBV7-9 and TRBJ2-5, the CDR3 gives the full variable domain: DTGVSQNPRHKITKRGQNVTFRCDPISEHNRLYWYRQTLGQGPEFLTYFQNEAQLEKSRLLSDRFSAERPKGSFSTLEIQRTEQGDSAMYLCASSLVGRAGETQYFGPGTRLLVL.

CDR3 residues: CATRRGLGAFF. CDR3 DNA sequence: TGTGCCACCCGGAGGGGACTTGGAGCTTTCTTT. This chain uses TRBV24-1 with TRBJ1-1; D might be TRBD1 (5 bases). Germline lookup yields CDR1 KGHDR and CDR2 SFDVKD. This CDR3 contains 11 residues. V lost 9 bases, J lost 10 bases, and 14 bases lay in between.

The rearrangement joins TRBV5-1 to TRBJ2-1; D is possibly TRBD1 (5 bases). The CDR3 length is 12 residues. V shed 3 bases and J shed 10 bases, with 11 bases lying between them. Germline assignment: CDR1 SGHRS and CDR2 YFSETQ. CDR3 residues: CASSSTGAEQFF. The DNA of the CDR3 is TGCGCCAGCAGCTCCACAGGAGCCGAGCAGTTCTTC.

The CDR3 here is CASSGTAEETQYF. Here the CDR3 DNA reads TGCGCCAGCTCTGGGACAGCCGAAGAGACCCAGTACTTC. The genes are TRBV10-1 and TRBJ2-5; 7 nucleotides match TRBD1. CDR3 length: 13 residues. V was clipped by 8 bases and J by 3 bases; unmatched bases: 6. CDR1 and CDR2 from the germline V gene are WNHNN and SYGVQD (reference sequence).

The chain links TRBV5-5 to TRBJ2-7; D is perhaps TRBD2 (6 bases). The germline V gene encodes CDR1 SGHKS and CDR2 YYEKEE (reference sequence). Between the trimmed V and J ends, which lost 5 bases and 5 bases, there was a span of 17 bases. This CDR3 has 14 amino acids. The CDR3 loop reads CASSRDSSRNEQYF. The CDR3 DNA sequence: TGTGCCAGCAGTCGGGACTCCTCTCGGAACGAGCAGTACTTC.

The rearrangement joins TRBV9 to TRBJ1-2, with 7 bases identical to TRBD1. V dropped 4 bases and J dropped 6; count of bases not matched to a gene: 12. CDR3 length: 15 amino acids. Per germline, CDR1 SGDLS and CDR2 YYNGEE. CDR3 sequence reads: CASSSRQGLIDGYTF. The CDR3 coding sequence is TGTGCCAGCAGCTCAAGACAGGGCCTTATTGATGGCTACACCTTC.

This clone was observed once. The chain couples TRBV5-6 to TRBJ1-1, with D uncertain. Deletions cut 0 bases from V and 5 bases from J, with 11 bases between. CDR3 length: 14 amino acids. In germline, CDR1 is SGHDT, CDR2 YYEEEE. The CDR3 is CASSLGGGKTEAFF. In DNA, the CDR3 is TGTGCCAGCAGCTTGGGGGGAGGGAAGACTGAAGCTTTCTTT.

The chain combines TRBV6-1 with TRBJ2-3, with TRBD2 matching 7 bases. CDR3 size: 17 residues. Germline CDR1 MNHNS, CDR2 SASEGT. J gave up 2 bases and V 1 base, and 9 bases lay outside the gene matches. The CDR3 coding sequence is TGTGCCAGCAGTGAAGTGGTAGGACTAGGCGCCACAGATACGCAGTATTTT. Encoded protein: CASSEVVGLGATDTQYF.

The chain joins TRBV30 to TRBJ2-5, with 8 bases lining up with TRBD2. Germline CDR1 GTSNPN, CDR2 SVGIG (reference sequence). V dropped 1 base and J dropped 7; count of bases not matched to a gene: 2. This CDR3 is 12 amino acids long. The DNA of the CDR3 is TGTGCCTGGAGTGAACTAGCGGTGACCCAGTACTTC. It yields the protein CAWSELAVTQYF.

V gene TRBV6-4 combines with J gene TRBJ1-4; TRBD1 agrees at 7 bases. After removal of 0 bases from V and 4 bases from J, the junction contained 11 bases not matched to a gene. From germline, CDR1 is MRHNA and CDR2 SNTAGT. The CDR3 consists of 18 residues. The CDR3 loop is CASSDSKSGDRSNEKLFF. The CDR3 nucleotides are TGTGCCAGCAGTGACTCGAAATCAGGGGACAGAAGTAATGAAAAACTGTTTTTT.

The chain has TRBV29-1 and TRBJ1-1, with 11 nucleotides matching TRBD1. Germline V gene sequence: CDR1 SQVTM, CDR2 ANQGSEA. This CDR3 is built from 15 residues. V shed 4 bases, J shed 5 bases, and the junction held 9 bases outside the gene matches. In DNA, the CDR3 is TGCAGCGTTGTGTCCGGGACAGGGGGGGCAACTGAAGCTTTCTTT. This gives the protein CSVVSGTGGATEAFF.